This TCR beta chain was sequenced for a study of blood T cell repertoires in COVID-19. Across the study: COVID-19 samples collected from the United States, Italy and Spain covered acute and convalescent phases. T cells, B-cell-depleted T cells, or PBMCs provided the cDNA or gDNA that served as material.

The germline V gene has CDR1 GTSNPN and CDR2 SVGIG (reference sequence). The V gene lost 0 bases and the J gene lost 3 bases, with 12 bases spanning the gap. This CDR3 has 15 amino acids. Authors' methods: Estimated nucleated cell counts came from reference gene primer amplification. Generated by immunoSEQ multiplex PCR, the TCRdb table keeps only in-frame clones and is missing some. For V, J and clone size, that table is used; D and trimming come from the DNA. In the table there are some 150,000 clones, 87% of which are singletons. V is TRBV30 and J is TRBJ1-5; tentatively, D is TRBD1 (6 bases). The sequencing sample was made of peripheral blood. The clonotype originates from a woman in her 50s with active or convalescent COVID-19. The CDR3 here is CAWSVIQGYNQPQHF. For the CDR3, the DNA is TGTGCCTGGAGTGTAATACAGGGATACAATCAGCCCCAGCATTTT.